Listed below are T cell receptor beta chains from one sample, sequenced in a study of blood T cell repertoires in COVID-19. Clones were sequenced by immunoSEQ multiplex PCR, and TCRdb holds only the in-frame ones, with some missing. The table shows about 200,000 clones, with less than 90% occurring only once. Sequencing was done on a sample of peripheral blood. Source of these receptors: a woman aged 50 to 60 with acute or convalescent COVID-19. Each CDR3 is given with its conserved first and last residue. The D gene is left open where the match is weak. Rows may omit the clone size; those that give it use once, few, many or a size class.

V	D	J	size	DNA	CDR3
TRBV19	NA	TRBJ2-4	once	TGTGCCAGTAGTATAGGCTCGGGGCGCGGGGAGGAAAACATTCAGTACTTC	CASSIGSGRGEENIQYF
TRBV7-7	TRBD1	TRBJ2-1	NA	TGTGCCAGCAGCATGGGACAGGGCGCCAACAATGAGCAGTTCTTC	CASSMGQGANNEQFF
TRBV7-2	TRBD2	TRBJ2-7	NA	TGTGCCAGCAGCTTAGTATGGGGACTAGCGGGGGGGCTCTACGAGCAGTACTTC	CASSLVWGLAGGLYEQYF
TRBV5-5	NA	TRBJ2-5	NA	TGTGCCAGCGGCTCAACTAGCTCCCAAGAGACCCAGTACTTC	CASGSTSSQETQYF
TRBV28	NA	TRBJ1-3	NA	TGTGCCAGCAGGTTCGCCAGGGGCAGAAACACCATATATTTT	CASRFARGRNTIYF
TRBV11-3	NA	TRBJ2-3	NA	TGTGCCAGCAGCTTCGGGGGACTTGGCACAGATACGCAGTATTTT	CASSFGGLGTDTQYF
TRBV7-6	TRBD2	TRBJ2-7	NA	TGTGCCAGCAGCAAAACTAGCGGGAGTGAGGAGCAGTACTTC	CASSKTSGSEEQYF
TRBV19	NA	TRBJ2-7	few	TGTGCCCTTAAGTGTACAGAGTCCTACGAGCAGTACTTC	CALKCTESYEQYF
TRBV19	NA	TRBJ1-5	once	TGTGCCAGTAGTTCCGGACAGTACAATCAGCCCCAGCATTTT	CASSSGQYNQPQHF
TRBV27	NA	TRBJ1-1	NA	TGTGCCAGCAGGGACTTCAACACTGAAGCTTTCTTT	CASRDFNTEAFF
TRBV3-1/TRBV3-2	TRBD1	TRBJ1-2	NA	TGTGCCAGCAGCCAAACAGGGGAGGCTGGCTACACCTTC	CASSQTGEAGYTF
TRBV10-3	TRBD2	TRBJ2-7	once	TGTGCCATCAGCGAAATAGCGGGAAAACAGTACGAGCAGTACTTC	CAISEIAGKQYEQYF
TRBV7-6	TRBD1	TRBJ2-3	NA	TGTGCCAGCAGCTATCCCCGGGGACAGGTCACAGATACGCAGTATTTT	CASSYPRGQVTDTQYF
TRBV4-2	NA	TRBJ2-5	NA	TGTGCCAGCAGCCAACCGGGACTTGCCCAAGAGACCCAGTACTTC	CASSQPGLAQETQYF
TRBV6-6	TRBD1	TRBJ2-7	NA	TGTGCCAGCAGTTACGTGGACAGGTCCAACGAGCAGTACTTC	CASSYVDRSNEQYF
TRBV24-1	TRBD2	TRBJ2-3	NA	TGTGCCACCCGGACTAGCGGGGGAGAAGATACGCAGTATTTT	CATRTSGGEDTQYF
TRBV30	NA	TRBJ1-2	NA	TGTGCCTGGAGTTACTCAGGGGCAGGGTATGGCTACACCTTC	CAWSYSGAGYGYTF
TRBV9	NA	TRBJ2-5	NA	TGTGCCAGCAGCGTAGTATCAGGACAAGAGACCCAGTACTTC	CASSVVSGQETQYF
TRBV7-9	TRBD1	TRBJ2-3	NA	TGTGCCAGCAGCCTCAGCGGGACAGGGACAGATACGCAGTATTTT	CASSLSGTGTDTQYF
TRBV2	NA	TRBJ2-1	many	TGTGCCAGCAGTGATGGCGGGCGTTCCTACAATGAGCAGTTCTTC	CASSDGGRSYNEQFF
TRBV5-6	NA	TRBJ1-1	NA	TGTGCCAGCAGCTTAAGGGGCAGGGTAAGCACTGAAGCTTTCTTT	CASSLRGRVSTEAFF
TRBV5-4	TRBD2	TRBJ2-7	NA	TGTGCCAGCAGCTTGATCCAGCGGGGGGGGTCCTACGAGCAGTACTTC	CASSLIQRGGSYEQYF
TRBV6-1	NA	TRBJ2-7	few	TGTGCCAGCAGTGAAGGCCTCGAGTTTAGCAGCGAGTACTTC	CASSEGLEFSSEYF
TRBV5-1	TRBD2	TRBJ2-1	once	TGCGCCAGCAGACTAGCGGCCTACAATGAGCAGTTCTTC	CASRLAAYNEQFF